Each of the 14 T cell receptor beta chains below was sequenced from the same sample in a study of cytomegalovirus exposure and HLA in healthy donors. PCR employed 60 Vbeta and 13 Jbeta primers. Assay: immunoSEQ multiplex PCR; the TCRdb copy retains only in-frame clones and omits some. Here the sample spans roughly 190,000 clones, less than 85% being singletons. Specimen: PBMCs. These receptors originate from a girl aged 10 to 17 in good health and CMV-seropositive.

This chain joins TRBV9 and TRBJ2-5; D possibly corresponds to TRBD1 (5 bases). CDR1 and CDR2 from the germline V gene are SGDLS and YYNGEE. V dropped 5 bases and J dropped 2 bases, with 7 bases sitting between them. This CDR3 is 12 amino acids long. CDR3 sequence: CASRGEQETQYF. The CDR3 bases are TGTGCCAGCAGAGGGGAACAAGAGACCCAGTACTTC.

The chain couples TRBV30 to TRBJ2-3; TRBD2 is a possible D gene (7 bases). CDR1 and CDR2 from the germline V gene are GTSNPN and SVGIG (reference sequence). The CDR3 sequence is 11 residues long. Here the CDR3 reads CARGEGDTQYF. The CDR3 DNA sequence: TGTGCAAGGGGGGAGGGTGATACGCAGTATTTT.

The J gene is TRBJ1-4, the V gene TRBV19; TRBD1 matches at 8 bases. The germline gives CDR1 LNHDA, CDR2 SQIVND (reference sequence). The CDR3 is made up of 17 amino acids. J was trimmed by 7 bases and V by 3 bases; bases with no gene match: 13. The CDR3 DNA follows: TGTGCCAGTAGTATCTCCAACCGTGCAGGGGGCGGTGAAAAACTGTTTTTT. This sequence encodes CASSISNRAGGGEKLFF.

The chain is built from TRBV15 and TRBJ2-1, with TRBD2 matching over 12 bases. The junction had 7 bases not matched to a gene; V was cut back by 2 bases and J by 5 bases. Looked up from germline, CDR1 is LNHNV and CDR2 is YYDKDF (reference sequence). CDR3 length: 17 residues. CDR3 sequence (DNA): TGTGCCACCAGCAGATCTCAACCTAGCGGGGGGGACAATGAGCAGTTCTTC. This translates into CATSRSQPSGGDNEQFF.

V gene TRBV14 combines with J gene TRBJ1-1, with 8 bases that match TRBD1. This CDR3 has 15 amino acids. Losses at the gene ends were 3 bases for V and 5 bases for J; bases not matched to a gene: 8. CDR1 is SGHDN, CDR2 FVKESK, per germline. CDR3 amino acids: CASSQYTGGGTEAFF. CDR3 DNA sequence: TGTGCCAGCAGCCAGTACACAGGGGGGGGGACTGAAGCTTTCTTT.

The chain links TRBV9 to TRBJ2-3, with 14 bases lining up with TRBD2. Trimming removed 2 bases from V and 7 bases from J; junction bases left unmatched: 3. Germline assignment: CDR1 SGDLS and CDR2 YYNGEE. The CDR3 is 15 amino acids. The CDR3 sequence is CASSVTSGGANTQYF. As DNA, the CDR3 is TGTGCCAGCAGCGTGACTAGCGGGGGGGCAAATACGCAGTATTTT.

The chain uses TRBV18 and TRBJ1-5; 7 bases line up with TRBD1. CDR1 and CDR2 from the germline V gene are KGHSH and LQKENI. The CDR3 has 14 residues. With V trimmed by 3 bases and J by 2 bases, 1 base remained unmatched. The CDR3 bases are TGTGCCAGCTCACCCGGGACAGGCAATCAGCCCCAGCATTTT. It encodes CASSPGTGNQPQHF.

The chain is built from TRBV5-1 and TRBJ2-7; maybe TRBD1 (5 bases). The CDR3 is made up of 13 amino acids. Germline loops: CDR1 SGHRS, CDR2 YFSETQ. V was cut by 0 bases and J by 6 bases, with 10 bases left in between. Here the CDR3 reads CASSLGPQGEQYF. CDR3 nucleotide sequence: TGCGCCAGCAGCTTGGGACCTCAGGGCGAGCAGTACTTC.

The chain has TRBV4-3 and TRBJ2-1; TRBD2 matches at 9 bases. CDR3 size: 15 residues. Trimming cost V 4 bases and J 5 bases; bases outside gene matches: 6. The germline V gene encodes CDR1 LGHNA and CDR2 YSLEER. CDR3 DNA: TGCGCCAGCAGCCCCTTAGCGGGGGCTAACAATGAGCAGTTCTTC. It specifies CASSPLAGANNEQFF.

The V call is TRBV4-2, the J call TRBJ2-3; D is undetermined. The germline V gene encodes CDR1 LGHNA and CDR2 YNFKEQ. Trimming removed 3 bases from V and 3 bases from J, with 16 bases in between. The CDR3 totals 16 residues. The CDR3 DNA sequence: TGTGCCAGCAGCCACCAGCTAGGTCCCTTAACAGATACGCAGTATTTT. Translating it yields CASSHQLGPLTDTQYF.

The chain carries TRBV6-1 and TRBJ1-4; TRBD1 aligns across 8 bases. There are 15 residues in the CDR3. The ends lost 2 bases at V and 5 bases at J; junction bases unmatched: 4. Germline-derived CDR1 and CDR2 are MNHNS and SASEGT. The CDR3 protein is CASSERTGFNEKLFF. CDR3 DNA sequence: TGTGCCAGCAGTGAAAGGACAGGGTTCAATGAAAAACTGTTTTTT.

The rearrangement uses TRBV6-4 and TRBJ2-7; 10 bases fit TRBD2. The V segment lost 8 bases and the J segment 4 bases; nucleotides outside the gene matches: 14. Germline CDR1 is MRHNA and CDR2 is SNTAGT. The CDR3 extends over 16 amino acids. The CDR3 loop reads CASGWGWLAGEYEQYF. CDR3 coding DNA: TGTGCCAGCGGTTGGGGGTGGCTAGCGGGGGAGTACGAGCAGTACTTC.

There are a few counts of this clone. The V gene is TRBV19, the J gene TRBJ1-3; maybe TRBD1 (6 bases). V was cut by 3 bases and J by 0 bases, with 18 bases left in between. Germline loops: CDR1 LNHDA, CDR2 SQIVND (reference sequence). CDR3 length: 18 residues. The CDR3 DNA reads as TGTGCCAGTAGTATGAACAGGGATGGGGACCTCTCTGGAAACACCATATATTTT. Translation gives CASSMNRDGDLSGNTIYF.

The chain recombines TRBV16 with TRBJ1-1; D is unclear. V was pared by 1 base and J by 0 bases, with 6 bases between. Germline V CDR1 and CDR2: KGHSY, FQNENV. CDR3 length: 14 amino acids. The CDR3 DNA reads TGTGCCAGCAGCCAATACAGTATGAACACTGAAGCTTTCTTT. This sequence encodes CASSQYSMNTEAFF. Using reference TRBV16 and TRBJ1-1 for the parts outside the CDR3, the full variable domain is GEEVAQTPKHLVRGEGQKAKLYCAPIKGHSYVFWYQQVLKNEFKFLISFQNENVFDETGMPKERFSAKCLPNSPCSLEIQATKLEDSAVYFCASSQYSMNTEAFFGQGTRLTVV.